This TCR beta chain came from a study of T cell repertoires in cytomegalovirus infection. Study-wide background: CMV epitopes that were recently identified and HLA-C-restricted were used alongside well-studied HLA-B-restricted ones. Indications of both CMV infection and matching HLA type were provided by public TCR beta signatures. Study-wide results and limits: Ex vivo responses were dominated by HLA-C-restricted CMV-specific TCR beta clonotypes. CMV carriers having the relevant HLA were flagged by cumulative public TCR beta family frequency.

TCRdb reanalysed the reads using MiXCR and keeps one entry per CDR3 protein. The table includes some 560,000 distinct CDR3 sequences, 40% detected once. This clonotype was counted between two and nine times. Antigen: not known. The receptor comes from a human donor in good health (CMV status not recorded). Some clones in this sample may be carry-over from other donors' samples. Sample: cultured PBMCs, taken from culture after CMV antigen stimulation.

This CDR3 reads CASREQGLAGPRREQFF. CDR3 DNA: TGTGCCAGCAGGGAACAGGGACTAGCGGGTCCTCGGCGTGAGCAGTTCTTC. The rearrangement uses TRBV12-3 or TRBV12-4 and TRBJ2-1, with TRBD2 matching over 12 bases. The CDR3 consists of 17 residues. The V gene end was trimmed by 6 bases and the J gene end by 9 bases; junction bases not matched to a gene: 15.